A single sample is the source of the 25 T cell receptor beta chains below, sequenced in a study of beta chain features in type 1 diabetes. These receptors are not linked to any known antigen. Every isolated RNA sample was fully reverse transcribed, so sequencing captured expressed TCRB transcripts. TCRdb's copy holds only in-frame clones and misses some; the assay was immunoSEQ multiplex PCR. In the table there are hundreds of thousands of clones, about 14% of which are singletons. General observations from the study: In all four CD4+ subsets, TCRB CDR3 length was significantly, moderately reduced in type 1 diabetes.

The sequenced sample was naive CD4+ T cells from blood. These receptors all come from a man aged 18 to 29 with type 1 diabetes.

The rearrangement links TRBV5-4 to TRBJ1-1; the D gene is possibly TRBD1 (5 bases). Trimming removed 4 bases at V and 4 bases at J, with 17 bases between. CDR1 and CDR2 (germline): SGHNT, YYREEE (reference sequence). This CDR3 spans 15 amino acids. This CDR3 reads CASSPEGSHPTEAFF. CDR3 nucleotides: TGTGCCAGCAGCCCGGAGGGGTCTCACCCCACTGAAGCTTTCTTT.

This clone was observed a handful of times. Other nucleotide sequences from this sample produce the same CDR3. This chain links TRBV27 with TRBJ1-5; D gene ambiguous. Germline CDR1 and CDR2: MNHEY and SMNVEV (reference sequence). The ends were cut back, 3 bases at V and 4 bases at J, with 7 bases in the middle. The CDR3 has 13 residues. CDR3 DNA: TGTGCCAGCAGTTTGACCTGGAATCAGCCCCAGCATTTT. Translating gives CASSLTWNQPQHF.

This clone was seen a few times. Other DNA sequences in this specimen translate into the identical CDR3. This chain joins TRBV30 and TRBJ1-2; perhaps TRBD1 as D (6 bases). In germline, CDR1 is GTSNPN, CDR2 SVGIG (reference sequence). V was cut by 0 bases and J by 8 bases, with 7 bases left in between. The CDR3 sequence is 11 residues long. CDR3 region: CAWSVQGGYTF. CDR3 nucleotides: TGTGCCTGGAGTGTACAGGGAGGCTACACCTTC.

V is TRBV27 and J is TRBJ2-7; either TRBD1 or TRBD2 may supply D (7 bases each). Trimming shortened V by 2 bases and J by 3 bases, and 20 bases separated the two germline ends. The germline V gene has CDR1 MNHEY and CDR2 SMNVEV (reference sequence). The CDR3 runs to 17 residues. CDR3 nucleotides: TGTGCCAGCAGTTTAGCCGAAGGGGGCGGGGGCTTCTACGAGCAGTACTTC. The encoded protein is CASSLAEGGGGFYEQYF.

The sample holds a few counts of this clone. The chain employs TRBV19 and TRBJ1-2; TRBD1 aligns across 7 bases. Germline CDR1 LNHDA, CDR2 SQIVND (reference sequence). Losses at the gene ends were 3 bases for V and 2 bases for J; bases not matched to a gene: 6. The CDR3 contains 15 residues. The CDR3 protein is CASSISGTENYGYTF. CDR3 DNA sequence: TGTGCCAGTAGTATTTCCGGGACAGAGAACTATGGCTACACCTTC.

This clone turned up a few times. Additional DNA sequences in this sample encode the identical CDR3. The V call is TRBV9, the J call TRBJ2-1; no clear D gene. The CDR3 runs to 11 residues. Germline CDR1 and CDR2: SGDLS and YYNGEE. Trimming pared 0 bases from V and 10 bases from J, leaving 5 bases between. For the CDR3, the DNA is TGTGCCAGCAGCGTAGGGGTGGAGCAGTTCTTC. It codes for CASSVGVEQFF.

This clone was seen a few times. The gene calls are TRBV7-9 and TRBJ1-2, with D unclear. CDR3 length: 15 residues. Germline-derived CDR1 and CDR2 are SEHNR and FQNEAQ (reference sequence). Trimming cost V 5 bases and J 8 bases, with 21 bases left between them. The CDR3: CASSPLVFGVSGYTF. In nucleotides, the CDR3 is TGTGCCAGCAGCCCCCTTGTTTTTGGGGTTTCGGGCTACACCTTC.

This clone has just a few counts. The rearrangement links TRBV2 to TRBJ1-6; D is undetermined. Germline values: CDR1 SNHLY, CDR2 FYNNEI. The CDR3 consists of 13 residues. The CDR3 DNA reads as TGTGGCGTGAAAACGGAGGGAAGCGGCCCCCTCCACTTT. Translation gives CGVKTEGSGPLHF.

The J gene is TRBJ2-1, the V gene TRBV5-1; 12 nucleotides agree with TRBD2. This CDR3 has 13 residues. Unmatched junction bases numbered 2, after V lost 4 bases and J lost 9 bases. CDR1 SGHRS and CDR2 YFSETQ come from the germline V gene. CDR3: CASSTGLAGEQFF. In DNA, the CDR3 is TGCGCCAGCAGCACGGGACTAGCGGGTGAGCAGTTCTTC.

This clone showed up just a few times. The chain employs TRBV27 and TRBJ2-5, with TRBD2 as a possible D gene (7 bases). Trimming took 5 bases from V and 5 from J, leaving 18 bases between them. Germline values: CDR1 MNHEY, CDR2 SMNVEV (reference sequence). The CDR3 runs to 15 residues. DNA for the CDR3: TGTGCCAGCAGTCCAAATCGGGGGGCTCAGGAGACCCAGTACTTC. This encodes CASSPNRGAQETQYF.

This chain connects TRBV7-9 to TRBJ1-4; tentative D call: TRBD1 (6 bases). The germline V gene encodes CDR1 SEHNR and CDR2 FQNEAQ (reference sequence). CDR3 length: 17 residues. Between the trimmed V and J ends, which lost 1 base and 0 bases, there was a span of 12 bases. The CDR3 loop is CASSLGDWTATNEKLFF. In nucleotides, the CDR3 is TGTGCCAGCAGCTTAGGGGACTGGACAGCAACTAATGAAAAACTGTTTTTT.

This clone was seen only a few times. CDR3 nucleotide sequence: TGCGCCAGCAGCCAGTGGGGGGGCCAGGCGGATACGCAGTATTTT. Translating gives CASSQWGGQADTQYF. V and J are TRBV4-3 and TRBJ2-3; a weak D match, TRBD2 (7 bases). From germline, CDR1 is LGHNA and CDR2 YSLEER. The CDR3 covers 15 residues. V was pared by 3 bases and J by 6 bases, with 16 bases between.

CDR3 sequence: CASTPRGFTEAFF. The CDR3 nucleotides read TGTGCCAGCACCCCCAGAGGGTTCACTGAAGCTTTCTTT. The chain has TRBV28 and TRBJ1-1, with no clear D. Germline loops: CDR1 MDHEN, CDR2 SYDVKM. Trimming pared 7 bases from V and 4 bases from J, leaving 13 bases between. This CDR3 has 13 residues.

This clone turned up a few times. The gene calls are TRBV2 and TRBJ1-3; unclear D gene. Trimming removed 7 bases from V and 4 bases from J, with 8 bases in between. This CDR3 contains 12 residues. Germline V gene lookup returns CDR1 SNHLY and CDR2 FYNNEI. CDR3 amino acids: CASTSTGNTIYF. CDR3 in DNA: TGTGCCAGCACCTCTACGGGAAACACCATATATTTT.

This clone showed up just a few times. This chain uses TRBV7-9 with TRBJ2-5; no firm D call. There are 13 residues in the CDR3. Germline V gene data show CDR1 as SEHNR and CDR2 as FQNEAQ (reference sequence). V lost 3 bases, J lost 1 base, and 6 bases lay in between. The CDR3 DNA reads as TGTGCCAGCAGCTTTGGTAGCCAAGAGACCCAGTACTTC. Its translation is CASSFGSQETQYF.

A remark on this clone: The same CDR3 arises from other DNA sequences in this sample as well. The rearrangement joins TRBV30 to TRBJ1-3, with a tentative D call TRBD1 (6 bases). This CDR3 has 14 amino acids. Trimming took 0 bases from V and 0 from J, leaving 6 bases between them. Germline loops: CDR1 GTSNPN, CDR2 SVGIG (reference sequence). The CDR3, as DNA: TGTGCCTGGAGTGTAGGGGGCTCTGGAAACACCATATATTTT. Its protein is CAWSVGGSGNTIYF.

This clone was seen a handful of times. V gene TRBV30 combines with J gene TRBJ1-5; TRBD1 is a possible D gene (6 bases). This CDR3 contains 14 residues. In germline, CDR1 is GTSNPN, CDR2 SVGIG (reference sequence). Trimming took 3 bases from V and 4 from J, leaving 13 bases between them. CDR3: CAWSPGTPNQPQHF. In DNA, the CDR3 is TGTGCCTGGAGCCCCGGGACACCAAATCAGCCCCAGCATTTT.

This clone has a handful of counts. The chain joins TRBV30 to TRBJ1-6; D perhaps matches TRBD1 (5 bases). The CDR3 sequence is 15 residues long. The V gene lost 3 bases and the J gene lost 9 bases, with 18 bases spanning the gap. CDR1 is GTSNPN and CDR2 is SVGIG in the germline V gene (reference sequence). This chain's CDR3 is CAWRFPGGGRSPLHF. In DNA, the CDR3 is TGTGCCTGGAGATTCCCTGGGGGAGGGCGTTCACCCCTCCACTTT.

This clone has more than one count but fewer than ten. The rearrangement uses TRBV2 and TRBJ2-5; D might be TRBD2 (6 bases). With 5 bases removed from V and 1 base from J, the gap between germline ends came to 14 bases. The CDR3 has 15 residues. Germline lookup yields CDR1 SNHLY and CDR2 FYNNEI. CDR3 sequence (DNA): TGTGCCAGCAGTCCTAAGCGGGTACTCCAAGAGACCCAGTACTTC. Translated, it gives CASSPKRVLQETQYF.

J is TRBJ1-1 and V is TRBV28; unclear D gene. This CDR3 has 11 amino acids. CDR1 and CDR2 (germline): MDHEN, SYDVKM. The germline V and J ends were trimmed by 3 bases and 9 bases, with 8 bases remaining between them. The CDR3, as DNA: TGTGCCAGCAGTTTTGAGGGTAAAGCTTTCTTT. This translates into CASSFEGKAFF.

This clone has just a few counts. The CDR3 here is CASSLFRGDQPQHF. The CDR3 DNA reads as TGTGCCAGCAGCTTATTCAGGGGGGATCAGCCCCAGCATTTT. V usage is TRBV7-2 and J usage is TRBJ1-5; 7 nucleotides align to TRBD1. The CDR3 covers 14 residues. V lost 2 bases to trimming and J lost 5 bases; unmatched junction nucleotides: 3. Germline values: CDR1 SGHTA, CDR2 FQGNSA.

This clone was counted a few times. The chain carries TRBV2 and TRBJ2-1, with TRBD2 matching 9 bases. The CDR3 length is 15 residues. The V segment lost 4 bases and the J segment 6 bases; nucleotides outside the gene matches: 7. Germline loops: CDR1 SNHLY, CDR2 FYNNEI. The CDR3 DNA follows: TGTGCCAGCAGTGGGCTCCCAGCGGGAGGCAATGAGCAGTTCTTC. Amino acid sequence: CASSGLPAGGNEQFF.

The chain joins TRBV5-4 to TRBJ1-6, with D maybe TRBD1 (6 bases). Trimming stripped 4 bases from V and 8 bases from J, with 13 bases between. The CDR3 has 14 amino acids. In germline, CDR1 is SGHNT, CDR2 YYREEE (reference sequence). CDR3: CASSRRGDDSPLHF. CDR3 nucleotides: TGTGCCAGCAGCCGCAGGGGAGATGATTCACCCCTCCACTTT.

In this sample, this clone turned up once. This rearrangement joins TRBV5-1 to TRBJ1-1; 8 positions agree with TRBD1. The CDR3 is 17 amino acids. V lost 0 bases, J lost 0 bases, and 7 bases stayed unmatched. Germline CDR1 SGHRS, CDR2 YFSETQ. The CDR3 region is CASSLEQGVFMNTEAFF. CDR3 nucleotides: TGCGCCAGCAGCTTGGAACAGGGGGTGTTTATGAACACTGAAGCTTTCTTT.

Written as DNA, the CDR3 is TGTGCCAGCAGTGAGCTAGCGGGAACCTACAATGAGCAGTTCTTC. The encoded protein is CASSELAGTYNEQFF. The V gene is TRBV2, the J gene TRBJ2-1; TRBD2 matches at 9 bases. CDR3 length equals 15 residues. V dropped 3 bases and J dropped 2; count of bases not matched to a gene: 2. Germline-derived CDR1 and CDR2 are SNHLY and FYNNEI.